These 21 T cell receptor beta chains were all obtained from the same sample, sequenced in a study of blood T cell repertoires in COVID-19. Here immunoSEQ multiplex PCR was the method, and the copy in TCRdb shows in-frame clones only, minus some. The data contain around 150,000 clones, around 86% of them singletons. Sequenced: peripheral blood. These receptors were taken from a man aged 45-65 years with active COVID-19.

The rearrangement joins TRBV5-1 to TRBJ2-6, with TRBD1 identical over 10 bases. Per germline, CDR1 SGHRS and CDR2 YFSETQ. The CDR3 is made up of 18 amino acids. Losses at the gene ends were 0 bases for V and 3 bases for J; bases not matched to a gene: 6. This CDR3 reads CASSLVTGGGYGANVLTF. CDR3 in DNA: TGCGCCAGCAGCTTGGTGACAGGGGGCGGGTATGGGGCCAACGTCCTGACTTTC. Drawing the rest from reference TRBV5-1 and TRBJ2-6, the complete variable domain is KAGVTQTPRYLIKTRGQQVTLSCSPISGHRSVSWYQQTPGQGLQFLFEYFSETQRNKGNFPGRFSGRQFSNSRSEMNVSTLELGDSALYLCASSLVTGGGYGANVLTFGAGSRLTVL.

The chain is built from TRBV20-1 and TRBJ2-1; the D gene is possibly TRBD1 (6 bases). The V gene's germline CDR1 is DFQATT and CDR2 SNEGSKA (reference sequence). The CDR3 has 13 residues. Between the trimmed V and J ends, which lost 3 bases and 7 bases, there was a span of 13 bases. The CDR3 bases are TGCAGTGCTAGTCTTGGTACAGGGAATGAGCAGTTCTTC. Translating gives CSASLGTGNEQFF.

This clone occurred a few times. The V and J genes are TRBV7-9 and TRBJ1-6, with D maybe TRBD1 (6 bases). Germline values: CDR1 SEHNR, CDR2 FQNEAQ (reference sequence). The CDR3 sequence is 14 residues long. Trimming removed 5 bases from V and 4 bases from J, with 9 bases in between. In DNA, the CDR3 is TGTGCCAGCAGCCAAGACAGGTATAATTCACCCCTCCACTTT. It yields the protein CASSQDRYNSPLHF.

The chain is built from TRBV4-3 and TRBJ1-5; D gene uncertain. The germline gives CDR1 LGHNA, CDR2 YSLEER. The CDR3 is made up of 13 amino acids. Trimming took 1 base from V and 9 from J, leaving 10 bases between them. The CDR3 nucleotides are TGCGCCAGCAGCCAAGGAGGTAATAGGCCCCAGCATTTT. It translates to CASSQGGNRPQHF.

DNA of the CDR3: TGTGCCAGCGTATCAGGTGTGGGACAGAGTCCTTCACCCCTCCACTTT. This encodes CASVSGVGQSPSPLHF. V usage is TRBV28 and J usage is TRBJ1-6; TRBD1 matches at 7 bases. Germline assignment: CDR1 MDHEN and CDR2 SYDVKM. The CDR3 extends over 16 amino acids. Trimming at V came to 8 bases and at J to 9 bases, leaving 16 bases not matched to a gene.

As concerns this clone: The sample holds other DNA sequences that translate to the same CDR3. This chain uses TRBV4-2 with TRBJ2-3; 8 bases align to TRBD2. In germline, CDR1 is LGHNA, CDR2 YNFKEQ. The CDR3 runs to 16 residues. The V and J ends lost 0 bases and 6 bases, in that order; junction bases with no gene match: 8. The CDR3 reads CASSQDARGARDTQYF. In nucleotides, the CDR3 is TGTGCCAGCAGCCAAGACGCGCGGGGGGCCAGGGATACGCAGTATTTT.

The CDR3 reads CASHDKRGSTDTQYF. The CDR3 coding sequence is TGTGCCAGCCACGACAAGCGGGGGAGCACAGATACGCAGTATTTT. The chain has TRBV5-5 and TRBJ2-3; 8 positions match TRBD2. CDR3 length: 15 residues. Germline V gene data show CDR1 as SGHKS and CDR2 as YYEKEE (reference sequence). V lost 7 bases and J lost 0; bases outside the gene matches: 7.

The chain employs TRBV7-2 and TRBJ2-7; TRBD1 is a possible D gene (5 bases). The germline CDR1 and CDR2 sequences are SGHTA and FQGNSA. Trimming stripped 1 base from V and 4 bases from J, with 11 bases between. The CDR3 is made up of 14 amino acids. The CDR3 loop is CASSLVWGEYEQYF. Written as DNA, the CDR3 is TGTGCCAGCAGCTTAGTTTGGGGCGAGTACGAGCAGTACTTC.

This chain uses TRBV7-9 with TRBJ2-3, with 9 bases identical to TRBD1. Losses at the gene ends were 5 bases for V and 3 bases for J; bases not matched to a gene: 6. Germline loops: CDR1 SEHNR, CDR2 FQNEAQ (reference sequence). The CDR3 contains 15 residues. The CDR3 DNA is TGTGCCAGCAGCCCGGGACAGGGAGGAACAGATACGCAGTATTTT. Translation: CASSPGQGGTDTQYF.

The CDR3 nucleotides are TGTGCCAGCAGCTTCGGAGGTGTGGAGACCCAGTACTTC. Protein sequence: CASSFGGVETQYF. V and J are TRBV7-2 and TRBJ2-5; a weak D match, TRBD2 (5 bases). V dropped 3 bases and J dropped 5 bases, with 10 bases sitting between them. The CDR3 has 13 residues. Germline CDR1 reads SGHTA; CDR2 reads FQGNSA.

The chain is built from TRBV5-1 and TRBJ1-4; 11 nucleotides align to TRBD1. With 4 bases clipped from V and 8 bases from J, the junction kept 7 bases outside the gene matches. CDR3 size: 15 residues. CDR1 is SGHRS and CDR2 is YFSETQ in the germline V gene. CDR3: CASSKGTGGKEKLFF. The CDR3 nucleotides are TGCGCCAGCAGCAAAGGGACAGGGGGGAAGGAAAAACTGTTTTTT.

The J gene is TRBJ2-7, the V gene TRBV10-3, with 8 positions matching TRBD2. After removal of 10 bases from V and 7 bases from J, the junction contained 12 bases not matched to a gene. Germline V gene data show CDR1 as ENHRY and CDR2 as SYGVKD. The CDR3 is 13 residues long. The CDR3 DNA reads as TGTGCCACATCCGGGGGGGATAGGGTTGAGCAGTACTTC. Amino acids: CATSGGDRVEQYF.

This clone showed up just once. The chain recombines TRBV7-9 with TRBJ2-1; TRBD1 matches at 8 bases. The germline V gene encodes CDR1 SEHNR and CDR2 FQNEAQ (reference sequence). The V gene end was trimmed by 7 bases and the J gene end by 7 bases; junction bases not matched to a gene: 9. The CDR3 extends over 14 amino acids. Here the CDR3 reads CASTRGTGGNEQFF. CDR3 bases: TGTGCCAGCACCAGGGGAACAGGGGGGAATGAGCAGTTCTTC.

This chain links TRBV9 with TRBJ2-7; TRBD2 is a possible D gene (5 bases). The CDR3 is 14 amino acids. Germline CDR1 reads SGDLS; CDR2 reads YYNGEE. Trimming shortened V by 4 bases and J by 1 base, and 12 bases separated the two germline ends. The CDR3 nucleotides are TGTGCCAGCAGCCTACGTGGAGGTTCCTACGAGCAGTACTTC. Amino acid sequence: CASSLRGGSYEQYF.

A remark on this clone: Other DNA sequences from this sample encode an identical CDR3 as well. V and J are TRBV20-1 and TRBJ1-2; no reliable D call. In germline, CDR1 is DFQATT, CDR2 SNEGSKA (reference sequence). Trimming left V 3 bases short and J 3 bases short, with 8 bases between. The CDR3 loop spans 12 amino acids. CDR3 amino acids: CSASLSDYGYTF. In DNA, the CDR3 is TGCAGTGCTAGTCTCAGTGACTATGGCTACACCTTC.

V is TRBV18 and J is TRBJ1-6; no clear D. CDR3 length: 14 residues. The V end lost 5 bases, the J end lost 7 bases, and 12 bases lay between the germline ends. Germline-derived CDR1 and CDR2 are KGHSH and LQKENI. CDR3 protein: CASSAAPANSPLHF. The CDR3 DNA is TGTGCCAGCTCAGCGGCGCCCGCGAATTCACCCCTCCACTTT.

The genes are TRBV4-1 and TRBJ2-5; weak D call: TRBD2 (5 bases). The CDR3 length is 14 residues. The germline V gene has CDR1 MGHRA and CDR2 YSYEKL. Trimming removed 5 bases from V and 5 bases from J, with 15 bases in between. The CDR3 coding sequence is TGCGCCAGCAGCTTCCTGAGAGGGATCGAGACCCAGTACTTC. Protein product: CASSFLRGIETQYF.

V and J are TRBV10-2 and TRBJ1-6; perhaps TRBD1 as D (5 bases). The CDR3 extends over 17 amino acids. Germline CDR1 reads WSHSY; CDR2 reads SAAADI. V dropped 0 bases and J dropped 0 bases, with 9 bases sitting between them. The CDR3 region is CASSESKGYSYNSPLHF. The CDR3 nucleotides read TGCGCCAGCAGTGAGTCGAAGGGGTACTCCTATAATTCACCCCTCCACTTT.

This rearrangement joins TRBV6-5 to TRBJ1-1; 7 nucleotides match TRBD1. This CDR3 contains 13 residues. Germline assignment: CDR1 MNHEY and CDR2 SVGAGI. V was pared by 6 bases and J by 1 base, with 2 bases of the junction left unmatched. For the CDR3, the DNA is TGTGCCAGCAGAGACAGGGCGAACACTGAAGCTTTCTTT. The encoded protein is CASRDRANTEAFF.

The chain joins TRBV14 to TRBJ1-1; TRBD1 matches at 8 bases. CDR1 is SGHDN and CDR2 is FVKESK in the germline V gene. J was trimmed by 5 bases and V by 4 bases; bases with no gene match: 6. The CDR3 contains 14 residues. CDR3 sequence (DNA): TGTGCCAGCAGCCTACGGACAGGGAGGACTGAAGCTTTCTTT. Encoded protein: CASSLRTGRTEAFF.

This rearrangement joins TRBV25-1 to TRBJ2-2; TRBD1 matches at 7 bases. This CDR3 comprises 16 residues. With 6 bases clipped from V and 3 bases from J, the junction kept 10 bases outside the gene matches. From germline, CDR1 is MGHDK and CDR2 SYGVNS. CDR3 sequence: CASRQTYRGDTGELFF. CDR3 coding DNA: TGTGCCAGCAGACAAACCTACAGGGGCGACACCGGGGAGCTGTTTTTT.